This entry lists 18 T cell receptor beta chains sequenced from one sample in a study of blood T cell repertoires in COVID-19. Clones were sequenced by immunoSEQ multiplex PCR, and TCRdb holds only the in-frame ones, with some missing. The table includes under 250,000 clones, approximately 84% detected once. Source material: peripheral blood. The receptors were gathered from a woman aged 55-75 years with acute or convalescent COVID-19.

There are a few counts of this clone. This chain connects TRBV2 to TRBJ1-1, with 7 bases aligning to TRBD1. The germline CDR1 and CDR2 sequences are SNHLY and FYNNEI. V was clipped by 3 bases and J by 5 bases; unmatched bases: 3. CDR3 size: 13 residues. The CDR3, as DNA: TGTGCCAGCAGTGAGCGGGGACAGACTGAAGCTTTCTTT. This codes for CASSERGQTEAFF.

The rearrangement links TRBV5-1 to TRBJ2-3; 10 nucleotides line up with TRBD1. V was clipped by 4 bases and J by 2 bases; unmatched bases: 7. The germline V gene has CDR1 SGHRS and CDR2 YFSETQ. The CDR3 has 16 residues. The CDR3 DNA is TGCGCCAGCAGCCTATCCGGGACAGGGGACACAGATACGCAGTATTTT. This codes for CASSLSGTGDTDTQYF. Filled out from reference TRBV5-1 and TRBJ2-3, the complete variable domain reads KAGVTQTPRYLIKTRGQQVTLSCSPISGHRSVSWYQQTPGQGLQFLFEYFSETQRNKGNFPGRFSGRQFSNSRSEMNVSTLELGDSALYLCASSLSGTGDTDTQYFGPGTRLTVL.

V usage is TRBV3-1 (or the pseudogene TRBV3-2) and J usage is TRBJ1-3, with 9 positions matching TRBD1. The CDR3 loop spans 16 amino acids. Looked up from germline, CDR1 is LGHDT and CDR2 is YNNKEL (reference sequence). V shed 4 bases, J shed 5 bases, and the junction held 9 bases outside the gene matches. CDR3 nucleotide sequence: TGTGCCAGCAGCCGTGGGGCGGGACAGGGTCGAAACACCATATATTTT. Its translation: CASSRGAGQGRNTIYF.

This clone appeared a few times. The chain recombines TRBV2 with TRBJ2-2; D is undetermined. This CDR3 spans 13 amino acids. V lost 6 bases and J lost 5, with 10 bases in between. Germline V gene data show CDR1 as SNHLY and CDR2 as FYNNEI. CDR3 DNA sequence: TGTGCCAGCAGCCCAGAGAGGACCGGGGAGCTGTTTTTT. Protein product: CASSPERTGELFF.

The rearrangement joins TRBV5-4 to TRBJ1-1; TRBD1 agrees at 9 bases. The V and J ends lost 3 bases and 1 base, in that order; junction bases with no gene match: 10. This CDR3 has 17 amino acids. Germline-derived CDR1 and CDR2 are SGHNT and YYREEE (reference sequence). CDR3 sequence (DNA): TGTGCCAGCAGCTCCTTACAGGGGGCGGTGGGGAACACTGAAGCTTTCTTT. It encodes CASSSLQGAVGNTEAFF.

The chain couples TRBV5-1 to TRBJ1-3; 8 bases line up with TRBD1. Germline CDR1 is SGHRS and CDR2 is YFSETQ. This CDR3 spans 17 amino acids. Trimming removed 0 bases from V and 2 bases from J; junction bases left unmatched: 7. The CDR3 DNA reads as TGCGCCAGCAGCTTGGGAGGACAGGGTGAGGCTGGAAACACCATATATTTT. Residues: CASSLGGQGEAGNTIYF.

The chain couples TRBV4-1 to TRBJ2-7, with TRBD1 matching 8 bases. V gave up 1 base and J gave up 5 bases; unmatched junction bases: 4. Germline lookup yields CDR1 MGHRA and CDR2 YSYEKL. The CDR3 has 14 amino acids. The CDR3 reads CASSQGQGANEQYF. Written as DNA, the CDR3 is TGCGCCAGCAGCCAAGGCCAGGGGGCCAACGAGCAGTACTTC.

V and J are TRBV2 and TRBJ1-6; no clear D gene. This CDR3 comprises 13 residues. Germline CDR1 SNHLY, CDR2 FYNNEI. Trimming stripped 8 bases from V and 0 bases from J, with 5 bases between. In DNA form, the CDR3 reads TGTGCCAGCTACAGCTCCTATAATTCACCCCTCCACTTT. This sequence encodes CASYSSYNSPLHF.

The rearrangement joins TRBV7-9 to TRBJ2-2, with TRBD2 as a possible D gene (5 bases). CDR1 SEHNR and CDR2 FQNEAQ come from the germline V gene (reference sequence). The length of the CDR3 is 16 residues. V shed 1 base and J shed 6 bases, with 15 bases lying between them. The CDR3 protein is CASSLDRGNLAGELFF. The DNA of the CDR3 is TGTGCCAGCAGCTTAGACCGGGGAAATCTCGCCGGGGAGCTGTTTTTT.

The chain is built from TRBV5-5 and TRBJ2-7, with D tentatively TRBD1 (6 bases). The CDR3 runs to 12 residues. Looked up from germline, CDR1 is SGHKS and CDR2 is YYEKEE (reference sequence). Trimming stripped 4 bases from V and 6 bases from J, with 11 bases between. CDR3 in amino acids: CASSLSQGEQYF. The CDR3 bases are TGTGCCAGCAGCCTCTCACAGGGCGAGCAGTACTTC. Based on the CDR3 plus reference TRBV5-5 and TRBJ2-7, the full variable domain is DAGVTQSPTHLIKTRGQQVTLRCSPISGHKSVSWYQQVLGQGPQFIFQYYEKEERGRGNFPDRFSARQFPNYSSELNVNALLLGDSALYLCASSLSQGEQYFGPGTRLTVT.

The gene calls are TRBV25-1 and TRBJ2-5; D gene uncertain. The germline V and J ends were trimmed by 4 bases and 5 bases, with 5 bases remaining between them. This CDR3 has 11 residues. The germline CDR1 and CDR2 sequences are MGHDK and SYGVNS. Written as DNA, the CDR3 is TGTGCCAGCAGTGTTCGGGAGACCCAGTACTTC. This translates into CASSVRETQYF.

The chain recombines TRBV19 with TRBJ1-2; D is possibly TRBD1 (6 bases). Trimming took off 5 bases at V and 0 bases at J, with 16 bases between the two ends. The CDR3 spans 16 residues. Germline CDR1 is LNHDA and CDR2 is SQIVND (reference sequence). DNA of the CDR3: TGTGCCAGTAGTCCCTGGGGGCAGGGAGCTAACTATGGCTACACCTTC. This sequence encodes CASSPWGQGANYGYTF.

On this clone itself: Other DNA sequences of this sample code for an identical CDR3. The J gene is TRBJ2-7, the V gene TRBV20-1; the match to TRBD1 covers 7 bases. V shed 6 bases, J shed 4 bases, and the junction held 3 bases outside the gene matches. Per the germline V gene, CDR1 is DFQATT and CDR2 is SNEGSKA (reference sequence). The CDR3 runs 11 residues. In DNA, the CDR3 is TGCAGTGCGCGACAGGGTTACGAGCAGTACTTC. Its translation is CSARQGYEQYF.

V usage is TRBV27 and J usage is TRBJ2-7; TRBD1 agrees at 8 bases. CDR1 and CDR2 from the germline V gene are MNHEY and SMNVEV (reference sequence). The CDR3 is made up of 16 amino acids. Germline trimming cut 3 bases from V and 5 bases from J; bases unmatched to any gene: 12. The CDR3 coding sequence is TGTGCCAGCAGTTTGGTTCCCGGGACAGGAAAGAACGAGCAGTACTTC. It specifies CASSLVPGTGKNEQYF.

V usage is TRBV7-2 and J usage is TRBJ1-2, with D possibly matching TRBD1 (5 bases). V lost 5 bases, J lost 8 bases, and 12 bases lay in between. The CDR3 is 12 amino acids. The germline V gene has CDR1 SGHTA and CDR2 FQGNSA. CDR3 nucleotide sequence: TGTGCCAGCAGCAGCGATTGGGGCGGCTACACCTTC. It translates to CASSSDWGGYTF.

The V and J genes are TRBV6-5 and TRBJ1-5; 8 bases line up with TRBD1. This CDR3 contains 14 residues. The junction had 6 bases not matched to a gene; V was cut back by 8 bases and J by 3 bases. Germline CDR1 reads MNHEY; CDR2 reads SVGAGI. The CDR3 sequence is CASEGQANNQPQHF. CDR3 sequence (DNA): TGTGCCAGCGAGGGACAGGCGAACAATCAGCCCCAGCATTTT.

V usage is TRBV6-2 or TRBV6-3 and J usage is TRBJ1-1; D remains ambiguous. The CDR3 has 16 residues. Trimming took 0 bases from V and 0 from J, leaving 11 bases between them. Per germline, CDR1 MNHEY and CDR2 SVGEGT. The CDR3 coding sequence is TGTGCCAGCAGTTACTCCTTGGAGGGCATGAACACTGAAGCTTTCTTT. The encoded protein is CASSYSLEGMNTEAFF.

The gene calls are TRBV30 and TRBJ2-3; 9 bases align to TRBD2. With V trimmed by 1 base and J by 0 bases, 2 bases remained unmatched. CDR1 GTSNPN and CDR2 SVGIG come from the germline V gene (reference sequence). The CDR3 has 15 amino acids. DNA for the CDR3: TGTGCCTGGAGTGCCGGGACTAGCAGCACAGATACGCAGTATTTT. It codes for CAWSAGTSSTDTQYF.